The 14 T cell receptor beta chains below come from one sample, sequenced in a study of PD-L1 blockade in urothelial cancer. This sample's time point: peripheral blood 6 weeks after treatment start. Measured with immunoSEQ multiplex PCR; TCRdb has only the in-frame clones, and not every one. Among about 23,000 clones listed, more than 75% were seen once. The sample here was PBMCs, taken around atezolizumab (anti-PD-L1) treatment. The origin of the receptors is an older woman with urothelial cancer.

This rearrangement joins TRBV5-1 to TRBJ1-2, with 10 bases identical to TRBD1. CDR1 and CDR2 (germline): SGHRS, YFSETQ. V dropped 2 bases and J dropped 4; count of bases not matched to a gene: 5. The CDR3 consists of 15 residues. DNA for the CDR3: TGCGCCAGCAGCTTACTCCGGACAGGGGGCTATGGCTACACCTTC. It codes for CASSLLRTGGYGYTF.

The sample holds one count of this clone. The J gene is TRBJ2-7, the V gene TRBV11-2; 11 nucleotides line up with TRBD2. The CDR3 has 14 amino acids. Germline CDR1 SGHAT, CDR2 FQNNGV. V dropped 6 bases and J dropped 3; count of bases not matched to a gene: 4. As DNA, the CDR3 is TGTGCCAGCAGTACTAGCGGGGGCTACTACGAGCAGTACTTC. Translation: CASSTSGGYYEQYF.

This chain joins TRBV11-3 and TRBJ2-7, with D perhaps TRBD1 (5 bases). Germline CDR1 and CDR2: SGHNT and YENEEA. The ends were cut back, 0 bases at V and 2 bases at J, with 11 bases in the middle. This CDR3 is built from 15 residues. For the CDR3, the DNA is TGTGCCAGCAGCTTAGACCAAGGGGCACCCTACGAGCAGTACTTC. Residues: CASSLDQGAPYEQYF.

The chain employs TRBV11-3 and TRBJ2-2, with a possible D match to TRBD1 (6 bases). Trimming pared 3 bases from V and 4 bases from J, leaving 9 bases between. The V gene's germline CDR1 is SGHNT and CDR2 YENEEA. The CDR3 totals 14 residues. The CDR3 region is CASSFRGGTGELFF. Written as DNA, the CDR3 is TGTGCCAGCAGCTTTCGAGGGGGCACCGGGGAGCTGTTTTTT.

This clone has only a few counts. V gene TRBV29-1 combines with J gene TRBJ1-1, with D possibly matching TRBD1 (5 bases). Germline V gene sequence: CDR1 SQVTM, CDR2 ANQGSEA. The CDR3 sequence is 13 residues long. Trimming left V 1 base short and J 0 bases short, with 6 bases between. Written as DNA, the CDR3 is TGCAGCGTTGAAGGACAGATGAACACTGAAGCTTTCTTT. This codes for CSVEGQMNTEAFF.

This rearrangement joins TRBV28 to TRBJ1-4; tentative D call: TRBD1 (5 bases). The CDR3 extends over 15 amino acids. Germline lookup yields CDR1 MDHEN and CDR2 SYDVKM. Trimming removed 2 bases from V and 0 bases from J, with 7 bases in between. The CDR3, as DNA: TGTGCCAGCAGTTTAGTGACAGCAACTAATGAAAAACTGTTTTTT. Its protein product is CASSLVTATNEKLFF.

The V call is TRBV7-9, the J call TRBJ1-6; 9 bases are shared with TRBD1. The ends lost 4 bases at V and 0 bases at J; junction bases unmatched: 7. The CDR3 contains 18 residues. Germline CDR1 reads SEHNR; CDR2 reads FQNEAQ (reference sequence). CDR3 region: CASSSGQGSSSYNSPLHF. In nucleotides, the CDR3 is TGTGCCAGCAGCTCGGGACAGGGCTCTAGCTCCTATAATTCACCCCTCCACTTT.

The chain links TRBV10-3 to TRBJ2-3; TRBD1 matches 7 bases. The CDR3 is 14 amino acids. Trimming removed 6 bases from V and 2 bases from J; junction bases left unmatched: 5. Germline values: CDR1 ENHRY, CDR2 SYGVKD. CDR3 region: CAISPGTVTDTQYF. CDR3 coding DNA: TGTGCCATCAGCCCCGGGACAGTCACAGATACGCAGTATTTT.

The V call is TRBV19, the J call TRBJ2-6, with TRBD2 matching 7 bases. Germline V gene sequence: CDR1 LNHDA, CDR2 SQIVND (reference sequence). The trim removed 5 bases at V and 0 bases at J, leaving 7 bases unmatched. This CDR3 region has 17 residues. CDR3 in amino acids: CASSGAGAVSGANVLTF. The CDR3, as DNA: TGTGCCAGTAGTGGGGCGGGAGCTGTCTCTGGGGCCAACGTCCTGACTTTC.

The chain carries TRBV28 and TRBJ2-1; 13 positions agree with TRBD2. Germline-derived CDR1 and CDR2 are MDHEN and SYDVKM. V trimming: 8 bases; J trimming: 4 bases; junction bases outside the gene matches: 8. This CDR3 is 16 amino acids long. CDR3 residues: CASRFEGLAGYNEQFF. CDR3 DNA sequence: TGTGCCAGCCGCTTCGAGGGACTAGCGGGATACAATGAGCAGTTCTTC.

CDR3 bases: TGTGCCAGCAGCCAAGGCCACTCGGGCTACAATGAGCAGTTCTTC. It encodes CASSQGHSGYNEQFF. This chain links TRBV4-2 with TRBJ2-1, with no clear D. CDR3 length equals 15 residues. Trimming removed 1 base from V and 3 bases from J, with 10 bases in between. Germline loops: CDR1 LGHNA, CDR2 YNFKEQ.

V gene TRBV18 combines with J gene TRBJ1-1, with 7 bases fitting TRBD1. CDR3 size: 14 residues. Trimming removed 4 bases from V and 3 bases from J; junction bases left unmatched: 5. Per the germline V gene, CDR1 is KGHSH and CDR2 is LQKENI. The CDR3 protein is CASSLDREYTEAFF. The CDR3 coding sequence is TGTGCCAGCTCACTTGACAGGGAATACACTGAAGCTTTCTTT.

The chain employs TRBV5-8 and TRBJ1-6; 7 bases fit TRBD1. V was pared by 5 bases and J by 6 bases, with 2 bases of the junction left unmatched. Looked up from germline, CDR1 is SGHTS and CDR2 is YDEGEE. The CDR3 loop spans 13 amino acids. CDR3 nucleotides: TGTGCCAGCAGGGGACAGTTTAATTCACCCCTCCACTTT. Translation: CASRGQFNSPLHF.

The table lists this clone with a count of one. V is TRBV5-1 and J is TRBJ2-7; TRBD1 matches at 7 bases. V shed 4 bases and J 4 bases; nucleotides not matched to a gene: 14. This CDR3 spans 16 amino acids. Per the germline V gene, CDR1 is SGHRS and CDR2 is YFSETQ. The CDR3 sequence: CASSPSLGTELYEQYF. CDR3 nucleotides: TGCGCCAGCAGCCCTAGCCTTGGGACAGAATTATACGAGCAGTACTTC.